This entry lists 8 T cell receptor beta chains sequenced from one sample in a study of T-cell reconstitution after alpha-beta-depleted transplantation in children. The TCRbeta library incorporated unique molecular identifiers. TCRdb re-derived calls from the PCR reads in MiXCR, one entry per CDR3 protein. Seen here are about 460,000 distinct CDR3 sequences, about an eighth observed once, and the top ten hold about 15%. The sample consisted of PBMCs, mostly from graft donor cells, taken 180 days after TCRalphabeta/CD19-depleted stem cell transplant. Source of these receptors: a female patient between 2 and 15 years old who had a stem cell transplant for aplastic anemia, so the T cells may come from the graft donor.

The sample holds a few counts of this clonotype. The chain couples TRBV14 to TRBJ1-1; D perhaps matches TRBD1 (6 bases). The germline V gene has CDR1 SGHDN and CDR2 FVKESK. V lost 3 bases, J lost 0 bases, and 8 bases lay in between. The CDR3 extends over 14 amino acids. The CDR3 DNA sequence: TGTGCCAGCAGCCATAGGGGGATGAACACTGAAGCTTTCTTT. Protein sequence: CASSHRGMNTEAFF.

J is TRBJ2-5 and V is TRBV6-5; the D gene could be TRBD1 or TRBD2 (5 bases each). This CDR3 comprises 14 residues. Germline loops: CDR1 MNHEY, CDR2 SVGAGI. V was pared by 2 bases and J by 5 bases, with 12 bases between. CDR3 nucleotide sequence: TGTGCCAGCAGTTACGGGACGACTGCGGAGACCCAGTACTTC. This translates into CASSYGTTAETQYF.

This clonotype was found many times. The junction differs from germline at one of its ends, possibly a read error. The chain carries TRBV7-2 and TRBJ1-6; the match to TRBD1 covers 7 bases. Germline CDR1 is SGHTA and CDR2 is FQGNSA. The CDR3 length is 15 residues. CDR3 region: CASNLSTTGRYPLHF. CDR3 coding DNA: TGTGCCAGCAACTTATCCACGACAGGGCGGTACCCCCTCCACTTT.

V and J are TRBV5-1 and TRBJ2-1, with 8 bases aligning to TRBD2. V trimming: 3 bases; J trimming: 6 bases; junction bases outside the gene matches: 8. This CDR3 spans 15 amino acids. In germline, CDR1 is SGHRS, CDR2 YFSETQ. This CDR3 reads CASSWDRTSSNEQFF. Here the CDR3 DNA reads TGCGCCAGCAGCTGGGACCGGACTAGCTCCAATGAGCAGTTCTTC.

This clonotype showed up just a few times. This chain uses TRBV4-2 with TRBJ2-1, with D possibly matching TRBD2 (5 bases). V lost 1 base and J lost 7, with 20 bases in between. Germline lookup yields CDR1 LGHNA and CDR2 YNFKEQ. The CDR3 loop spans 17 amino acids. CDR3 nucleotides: TGTGCCAGCAGCCAAGTCCCCCAGCGAGCGCCGGGGAATGAGCAGTTCTTC. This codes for CASSQVPQRAPGNEQFF.

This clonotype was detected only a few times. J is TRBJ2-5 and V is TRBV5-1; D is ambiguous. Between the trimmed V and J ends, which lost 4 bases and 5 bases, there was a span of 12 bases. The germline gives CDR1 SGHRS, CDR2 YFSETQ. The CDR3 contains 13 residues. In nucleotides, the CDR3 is TGCGCCAGCAGCCAAACCCTAGACGAGACCCAGTACTTC. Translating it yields CASSQTLDETQYF.

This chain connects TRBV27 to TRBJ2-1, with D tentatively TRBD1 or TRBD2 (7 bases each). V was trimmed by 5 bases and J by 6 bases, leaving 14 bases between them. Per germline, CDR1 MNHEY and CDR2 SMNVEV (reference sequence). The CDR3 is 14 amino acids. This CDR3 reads CASSITRGGNEQFF. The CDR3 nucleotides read TGTGCCAGCAGTATAACCAGGGGGGGCAATGAGCAGTTCTTC.

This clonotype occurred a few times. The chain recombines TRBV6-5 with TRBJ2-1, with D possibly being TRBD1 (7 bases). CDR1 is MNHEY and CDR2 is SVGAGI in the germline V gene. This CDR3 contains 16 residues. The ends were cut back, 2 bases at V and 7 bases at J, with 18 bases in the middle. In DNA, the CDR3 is TGTGCCAGCAGTTACGGGTCTCAGGGGGGTGGTAATGAGCAGTTCTTC. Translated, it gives CASSYGSQGGGNEQFF.